This T cell receptor (beta chain) is drawn from a study of T-cell reconstitution after alpha-beta-depleted transplantation in children. Study-wide points: Among T cells one year after transplant, newly produced cells accounted for most counts and diversity. Certain patients had high TCRbeta diversity at day 60, and it came from recipient T cells and thymic progenitors that survived. Reportedly, only several hundred clones from non-depleted graft cells drove alpha-beta T-cell counts at about two months.

During its preparation, the TCRbeta library received unique molecular identifiers. TCRdb redid the calling of the PCR reads with MiXCR, one entry per CDR3 protein. The sample consists of about a million distinct CDR3 sequences, 25% to 30% of them appearing once. As regards this clonotype: The antigen remains undetermined.

The sample consisted of PBMCs, mostly from graft donor cells, taken 360 days after TCRalphabeta/CD19-depleted stem cell transplant. The sequence was obtained from a boy under two years old who had a stem cell transplant for SCID, so the T cells may come from the graft donor.

The CDR3 coding sequence is TGCGCCAGTCGCACAGGCGGCCAGTACTTC. Translating it yields CASRTGGQYF. The genes are TRBV5-1 and TRBJ2-7; D perhaps matches TRBD1 (5 bases). V was pared by 8 bases and J by 10 bases, with 13 bases between. Germline assignment: CDR1 SGHRS and CDR2 YFSETQ. The CDR3 has 10 amino acids.